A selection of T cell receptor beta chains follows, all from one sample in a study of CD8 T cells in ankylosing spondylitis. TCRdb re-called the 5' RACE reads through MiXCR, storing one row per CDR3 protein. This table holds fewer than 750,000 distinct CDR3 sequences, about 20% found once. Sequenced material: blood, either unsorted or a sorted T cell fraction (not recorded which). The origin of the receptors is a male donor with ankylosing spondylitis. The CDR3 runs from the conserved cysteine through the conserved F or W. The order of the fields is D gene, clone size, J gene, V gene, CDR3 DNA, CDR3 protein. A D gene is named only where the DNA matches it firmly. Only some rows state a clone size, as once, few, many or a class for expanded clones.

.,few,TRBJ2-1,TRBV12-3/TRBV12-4,TGTGCCAGCAGTTTGGCCACCTACTACAATGAGCAGTTCTTC,CASSLATYYNEQFF
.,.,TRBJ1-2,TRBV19,TGTGCCAGTTTGATGCGGGGCGATGACTATGGCTACACCTTC,CASLMRGDDYGYTF
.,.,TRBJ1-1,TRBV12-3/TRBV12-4,TGTGCCAGCACCCTCGGTCCCGGCCGGCCAACTGAAGCTTTCTTT,CASTLGPGRPTEAFF
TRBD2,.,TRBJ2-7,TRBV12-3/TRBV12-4,TGTGCCAGCAGGCGACTAGCGGGGGGGCAGGAGCAGTACTTC,CASRRLAGGQEQYF
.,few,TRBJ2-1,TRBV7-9,TGTGCCAGCAGCTTAGCGTCGGTGGGGGAAAATGAGCAGTTCTTC,CASSLASVGENEQFF
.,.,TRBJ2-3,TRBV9,TGTGCCAGCAGCCCCCATCGTGGAGCTACGCAGTATTTT,CASSPHRGATQYF
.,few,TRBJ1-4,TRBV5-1,TGCGCCAGTGCACAGCTCGGGGGATCGGGTGAAAAACTGTTTTTT,CASAQLGGSGEKLFF
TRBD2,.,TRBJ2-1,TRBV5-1,TGCGCCAGCAGCTTGGCGGGAGCGGGGGCCTACAATGAGCAGTTCTTC,CASSLAGAGAYNEQFF
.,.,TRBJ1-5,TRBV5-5,TGTGCCAGCAGTCGACAGGATGGCCAGCCCCAGCATTTT,CASSRQDGQPQHF
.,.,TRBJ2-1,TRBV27,TGTGCCAGCAGCCCTGAGTGGTACGATGAGCAGTTCTTC,CASSPEWYDEQFF
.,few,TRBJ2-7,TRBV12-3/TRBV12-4,TGTGCCAGCAGTTTAGCCGAGACAGCCGTAGAGCAGTACTTC,CASSLAETAVEQYF
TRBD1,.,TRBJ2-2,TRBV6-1,TGTGCCAGCACCTTTCAGGGGGAAACCTACACCGGGGAGCTGTTTTTT,CASTFQGETYTGELFF
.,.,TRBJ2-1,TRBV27,TGTGCCAGCAGTTTCGGGCTAGCAAAGGGTAGTGAGCAGTTCTTC,CASSFGLAKGSEQFF
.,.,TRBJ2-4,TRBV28,TGTGCCAGCAGTCCAACCCAGGGGGGAAACATTCAGTACTTC,CASSPTQGGNIQYF